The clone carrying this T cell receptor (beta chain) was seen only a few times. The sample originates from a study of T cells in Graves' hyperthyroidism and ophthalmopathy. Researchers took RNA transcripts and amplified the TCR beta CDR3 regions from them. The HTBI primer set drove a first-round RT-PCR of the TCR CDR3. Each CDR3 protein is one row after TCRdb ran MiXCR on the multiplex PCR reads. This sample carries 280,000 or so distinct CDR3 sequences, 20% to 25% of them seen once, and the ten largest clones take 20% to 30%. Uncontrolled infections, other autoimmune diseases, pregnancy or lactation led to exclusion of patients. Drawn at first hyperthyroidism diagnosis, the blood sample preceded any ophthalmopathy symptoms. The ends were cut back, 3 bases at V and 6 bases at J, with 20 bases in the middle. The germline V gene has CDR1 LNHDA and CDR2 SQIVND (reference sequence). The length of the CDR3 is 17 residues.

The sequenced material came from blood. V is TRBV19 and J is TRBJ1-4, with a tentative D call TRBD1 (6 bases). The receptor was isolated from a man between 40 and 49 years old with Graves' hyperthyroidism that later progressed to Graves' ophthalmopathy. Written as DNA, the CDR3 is TGTGCCAGTAGTATCAAAACCAGGGGCGCGGTCTATGAAAAACTGTTTTTT. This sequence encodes CASSIKTRGAVYEKLFF.